A selection of T cell receptor beta chains follows, all from one sample in a study of control samples from healthy donors and cancer patients. This table comes from immunoSEQ multiplex PCR, and its TCRdb copy is limited to in-frame clones, with some not included. The table lists 90,000 to 110,000 clones, under 90% of them singletons. Sequences were obtained from blood. These receptors came from a woman aged 50 to 60 in good health. Each CDR3 is given with its conserved first and last residue. The D gene is left open where the match is weak. Clone size, where shown, is once, few, many, or a class for clones that have expanded.

. TRBJ2-7 TRBV10-3 TRBD2 CAISDLAGGAYEQYF TGTGCCATCAGTGATTTAGCGGGAGGTGCCTACGAGCAGTACTTC
. TRBJ1-6 TRBV30 . CAVQRTENNSPLHF TGTGCCGTGCAAAGGACAGAAAATAATTCACCCCTCCACTTT
. TRBJ2-3 TRBV9 TRBD2 CASSVTSGGSTDTQYF TGTGCCAGCAGCGTAACTAGCGGGGGTAGCACAGATACGCAGTATTTT
few TRBJ2-7 TRBV20-1 . CSALRTYEQYF TGCAGTGCTCTCCGAACCTACGAGCAGTACTTC
. TRBJ2-7 TRBV27 TRBD2 CASSLFRTSRGGREQYF TGTGCCAGCAGTTTATTCCGGACCTCTCGCGGGGGGCGCGAGCAGTACTTC
. TRBJ1-2 TRBV29-1 . CSVEDLRGGGYTF TGCAGCGTTGAAGATTTAAGGGGGGGAGGCTACACCTTC
once TRBJ1-1 TRBV4-3 . CASSPSAGAPVAFF TGCGCCAGCAGCCCCAGTGCAGGGGCGCCAGTAGCTTTCTTT
. TRBJ1-5 TRBV9 . CASSVGVAGQPQHF TGTGCCAGCAGCGTAGGGGTGGCGGGTCAGCCCCAGCATTTT
. TRBJ2-7 TRBV21-1 . CASSKLQRQGAYEQYF TGTGCCAGCAGCAAACTCCAACGACAGGGGGCCTACGAGCAGTACTTC
. TRBJ1-2 TRBV29-1 . CSVKGANYGYTF TGCAGCGTTAAGGGGGCTAACTATGGCTACACCTTC
. TRBJ2-5 TRBV11-2 TRBD2 CASRAHLAGGPRETQYF TGTGCCAGCAGGGCCCACCTTGCGGGGGGGCCGCGGGAGACCCAGTACTTC
. TRBJ2-1 TRBV14 TRBD2 CASSQGAGGLNEQFF TGTGCCAGCAGCCAAGGGGCGGGAGGGCTCAATGAGCAGTTCTTC
. TRBJ1-5 TRBV28 . CASSWAGLSNQPQHF TGTGCCAGCAGTTGGGCAGGATTAAGCAATCAGCCCCAGCATTTT
. TRBJ1-3 TRBV28 TRBD1 CASSLEGTGVRSGNTIYF TGTGCCAGCAGTTTAGAAGGGACAGGGGTTCGATCTGGAAACACCATATATTTT
once TRBJ1-6 TRBV7-2 TRBD1 CASRDRANSPLHF TGTGCCAGCCGCGACAGGGCCAATTCACCCCTCCACTTT
. TRBJ2-1 TRBV18 TRBD1 CASSLQGPAGAYNEQFF TGTGCCAGCTCCCTACAGGGGCCGGCAGGAGCCTACAATGAGCAGTTCTTC
once TRBJ2-1 TRBV2 TRBD1 CASSSGTASYNEQFF TGTGCCAGCAGTTCCGGGACAGCATCCTACAATGAGCAGTTCTTC
. TRBJ2-2 TRBV7-3 . CASSPKRGARNTGELFF TGTGCCAGCAGCCCAAAGAGGGGGGCGCGCAACACCGGGGAGCTGTTTTTT
once TRBJ2-7 TRBV7-9 . CASSREYEQYF TGTGCCAGCAGCCGTGAATACGAGCAGTACTTC
once TRBJ2-1 TRBV7-8 . CASSIYPGNSYNEQFF TGTGCCAGCAGCATTTACCCAGGGAATTCCTACAATGAGCAGTTCTTC
. TRBJ2-4 TRBV18 . CASSRTDVHAPDF TGTGCCAGCTCACGCACGGACGTCCACGCCCCGGACTTC
. TRBJ2-7 TRBV7-9 . CASRGDPQYF TGTGCCAGCAGAGGGGACCCGCAGTACTTC
. TRBJ2-1 TRBV5-1 . CASSLTRVGNEQFF TGCGCCAGCAGCTTGACCAGGGTGGGGAATGAGCAGTTCTTC
. TRBJ1-1 TRBV3-1/TRBV3-2 . CASSQEKSGGAFF TGTGCCAGCAGCCAAGAAAAATCAGGCGGAGCTTTCTTT
. TRBJ1-2 TRBV28 TRBD1 CASSSGQGPYGYTF TGTGCCAGCAGTTCGGGACAGGGGCCCTATGGCTACACCTTC
. TRBJ2-1 TRBV24-1 TRBD2 CATGGGSYNEQFF TGTGCCACCGGGGGGGGCTCCTACAATGAGCAGTTCTTC
. TRBJ2-2 TRBV9 TRBD2 CASSAGTSVGELFF TGTGCCAGCAGCGCCGGGACTAGCGTCGGGGAGCTGTTTTTT
. TRBJ2-7 TRBV14 TRBD1 CASSQYRGQYEQYF TGTGCCAGCAGCCAGTACAGGGGGCAGTACGAGCAGTACTTC
few TRBJ2-2 TRBV5-8 TRBD1 CASRPTGGRAGELFF TGTGCCAGCAGGCCCACAGGGGGCCGGGCCGGGGAGCTGTTTTTT
few TRBJ2-2 TRBV2 . CASSDPRVPTGELFF TGTGCCAGCAGTGACCCCAGGGTACCCACCGGGGAGCTGTTTTTT
. TRBJ2-1 TRBV7-2 . CASSLAYGPYNEQFF TGTGCCAGCAGCTTAGCCTACGGGCCGTACAATGAGCAGTTCTTC
. TRBJ2-3 TRBV3-1/TRBV3-2 TRBD2 CASSPTSGGATDTQYF TGTGCCAGCAGCCCGACTAGCGGGGGGGCCACAGATACGCAGTATTTT